Listed here are 27 T cell receptor beta chains from one sample, sequenced in a study of T cells in Graves' hyperthyroidism and ophthalmopathy. Amplified TCR beta CDR3 regions came from RNA transcripts. The study used the HTBI primer set for a first-round RT-PCR of the TCR CDR3. TCRdb recomputed calls from the multiplex PCR reads with MiXCR, one row per CDR3 protein. The sample has more than 300,000 distinct CDR3 sequences; less than 15% are singletons. The sample consisted of blood. Every receptor here comes from a woman younger than 30 with Graves' hyperthyroidism.

This clonotype came up many times. The genes are TRBV30 and TRBJ2-4; possibly TRBD2 for D (5 bases). V was cut by 1 base and J by 0 bases, with 7 bases left in between. Germline loops: CDR1 GTSNPN, CDR2 SVGIG (reference sequence). CDR3 length equals 14 residues. CDR3 residues: CAWSAGGAKNIQYF. The CDR3 DNA follows: TGTGCCTGGAGTGCCGGAGGAGCCAAAAACATTCAGTACTTC. The variable domain in full, with the rest retrieved from reference TRBV30 and TRBJ2-4, is SQTIHQWPATLVQPVGSPLSLECTVEGTSNPNLYWYRQAAGRGLQLLFYSVGIGQISSEVPQNLSASRPQDRQFILSSKKLLLSDSGFYLCAWSAGGAKNIQYFGAGTRLSVL.

This clonotype appeared many times. The rearrangement joins TRBV29-1 to TRBJ1-2; D unresolved. Germline V lookup: CDR1 SQVTM, CDR2 ANQGSEA. This CDR3 comprises 12 residues. Trimming pared 4 bases from V and 4 bases from J, leaving 10 bases between. DNA for the CDR3: TGCAGCGTTGTTGTCGGGAGCTATGGCTACACCTTC. Amino acid sequence: CSVVVGSYGYTF.

The rearrangement joins TRBV6-1 to TRBJ2-3; the match to TRBD1 covers 10 bases. Germline V gives CDR1 MNHNS, CDR2 SASEGT. Unmatched junction bases numbered 26, after V lost 11 bases and J lost 3 bases. The CDR3 extends over 20 amino acids. CDR3 bases: TGTGCCGGCACCAAAAGTGGAGGACAGGGGGGCAGGACGGAAACAGATACGCAGTATTTT. Translated: CAGTKSGGQGGRTETDTQYF.

This clonotype showed up just a few times. The gene calls are TRBV10-3 and TRBJ2-1; TRBD2 agrees at 7 bases. Germline CDR1 is ENHRY and CDR2 is SYGVKD. V shed 3 bases, J shed 7 bases, and the junction held 9 bases outside the gene matches. The CDR3 covers 15 residues. CDR3 in DNA: TGTGCCATCAGTGACCCGAAAAAACTAGCGAATGAGCAGTTCTTC. Its protein product is CAISDPKKLANEQFF.

Turning to this clonotype: A much more abundant neighbour one base away suggests this may be a read error. The CDR3 DNA is TGTGCCAGCAAGGAGGGGCCTCCCGCCTCCCAAGAGACCCAGTTCTTC. This encodes CASKEGPPASQETQFF. V gene TRBV6-1 combines with J gene TRBJ2-5; TRBD2 might be the D (6 bases). The last part of the DNA fits TRBJ2-1 better; the J call may be wrong. Germline CDR1 is MNHNS and CDR2 is SASEGT. This CDR3 is built from 16 residues.

The V call is TRBV4-1, the J call TRBJ1-5; TRBD1 matches at 7 bases. The CDR3 extends over 14 amino acids. Germline CDR1 and CDR2: MGHRA and YSYEKL. The V segment lost 4 bases and the J segment 7 bases; nucleotides outside the gene matches: 7. The CDR3 here is CASSPTGLEQPQHF. The CDR3 nucleotides read TGCGCCAGCAGCCCGACAGGGTTGGAACAGCCCCAGCATTTT.

The chain combines TRBV27 with TRBJ1-2, with D hard to call. Looked up from germline, CDR1 is MNHEY and CDR2 is SMNVEV (reference sequence). Trimming shortened V by 5 bases and J by 5 bases, and 15 bases separated the two germline ends. This CDR3 has 14 amino acids. CDR3 amino acids: CASSDLRTDYGYTF. The DNA of the CDR3 is TGTGCCAGCAGTGATTTGCGGACCGATTATGGCTACACCTTC.

V gene TRBV25-1 combines with J gene TRBJ1-5, with 9 bases identical to TRBD1. V lost 3 bases, J lost 0 bases, and 3 bases stayed unmatched. CDR3 length: 16 amino acids. Germline CDR1 is MGHDK and CDR2 is SYGVNS. CDR3 amino acids: CASSDTGGYSNQPQHF. The CDR3 DNA is TGTGCCAGCAGTGATACAGGGGGCTATAGCAATCAGCCCCAGCATTTT.

At least ten counts were recorded for this clonotype. The chain combines TRBV3-1 with TRBJ2-7; D unclear. This CDR3 comprises 11 residues. Germline CDR1 and CDR2: LGHDT and YNNKEL (reference sequence). Trimming removed 1 base from V and 8 bases from J, with 6 bases in between. CDR3: CASSQVGKQYF. CDR3 in DNA: TGTGCCAGCAGCCAAGTTGGCAAGCAGTACTTC.

In its sample, this clonotype was seen many times. The chain carries TRBV28 and TRBJ1-4; 7 bases fit TRBD1. The CDR3 contains 16 residues. Germline trimming cut 3 bases from V and 7 bases from J; bases unmatched to any gene: 11. Germline lookup yields CDR1 MDHEN and CDR2 SYDVKM. Here the CDR3 reads CASSFGRGGWSEKLFF. For the CDR3, the DNA is TGTGCCAGCAGTTTTGGGAGAGGGGGCTGGAGTGAAAAACTGTTTTTT. Combining the CDR3 with reference TRBV28 and TRBJ1-4 gives the whole variable domain DVKVTQSSRYLVKRTGEKVFLECVQDMDHENMFWYRQDPGLGLRLIYFSYDVKMKEKGDIPEGYSVSREKKERFSLILESASTNQTSMYLCASSFGRGGWSEKLFFGSGTQLSVL.

This clonotype was detected ten times or more. The chain has TRBV12-3 or TRBV12-4 and TRBJ2-2; 7 bases match TRBD2. The length of the CDR3 is 15 residues. V was clipped by 5 bases and J by 4 bases; unmatched bases: 7. The CDR3 loop reads CASSREGPGTGELFF. The CDR3 DNA reads TGTGCCAGCAGTAGGGAGGGCCCGGGCACCGGGGAGCTGTTTTTT.

This clonotype was counted at least ten times. The chain uses TRBV28 and TRBJ1-2; D not resolved. CDR3 length: 16 residues. V was cut by 4 bases and J by 5 bases, with 20 bases left in between. The germline V gene encodes CDR1 MDHEN and CDR2 SYDVKM. CDR3 residues: CASSSGISTDSYGYTF. The CDR3 DNA reads TGTGCCAGCAGTTCTGGTATATCCACGGATTCTTATGGCTACACCTTC.

The chain employs TRBV20-1 and TRBJ1-3, with D hard to call. The germline V gene encodes CDR1 DFQATT and CDR2 SNEGSKA (reference sequence). Trimming cost V 1 base and J 3 bases, with 16 bases left between them. The CDR3 contains 16 residues. The CDR3 nucleotides are TGCAGTGCTAGAGCCCCGGGGATGGGAGGTGGAAACACCATATATTTT. The encoded protein is CSARAPGMGGGNTIYF.

This clonotype showed up many times. The V call is TRBV5-6, the J call TRBJ1-1; TRBD1 matches at 9 bases. With V trimmed by 4 bases and J by 7 bases, 11 bases remained unmatched. This CDR3 contains 15 residues. The germline V gene encodes CDR1 SGHDT and CDR2 YYEEEE. CDR3 sequence reads: CASSPWDRALGEAFF. The CDR3 DNA reads as TGTGCCAGCAGCCCCTGGGACAGGGCCCTTGGTGAAGCTTTCTTT.

Ten or more counts support this clonotype. The chain uses TRBV12-3 or TRBV12-4 and TRBJ1-5; no definite D call. V lost 3 bases to trimming and J lost 0 bases, with 12 bases between them. This CDR3 spans 16 amino acids. CDR3 sequence: CASSLSTSFSNQPQHF. The CDR3 nucleotides read TGTGCCAGCAGTTTGTCGACATCTTTTAGCAATCAGCCCCAGCATTTT.

This rearrangement joins TRBV7-8 to TRBJ2-1; TRBD2 matches at 11 bases. The CDR3 consists of 16 residues. V was pared by 4 bases and J by 4 bases, with 6 bases of the junction left unmatched. Germline CDR1 is SGHVS and CDR2 is FQNEAQ. For the CDR3, the DNA is TGTGCCAGCAGCTCCTATCTAGCGGGGGGTTACAATGAGCAGTTCTTC. Encoded protein: CASSSYLAGGYNEQFF.

This clonotype was found many times. The V gene is TRBV20-1, the J gene TRBJ2-5, with D hard to call. The germline gives CDR1 DFQATT, CDR2 SNEGSKA (reference sequence). The CDR3 is made up of 13 amino acids. Trimming removed 5 bases at V and 2 bases at J, with 12 bases between. CDR3 bases: TGCAGTGCTTCATATGGCCGACAAGAGACCCAGTACTTC. Protein sequence: CSASYGRQETQYF.

V is TRBV7-2 and J is TRBJ2-1, with D hard to call. The V end was cut by 5 bases, the J end by 7 bases, with 15 bases between. Looked up from germline, CDR1 is SGHTA and CDR2 is FQGNSA. CDR3 length equals 14 residues. The CDR3 coding sequence is TGTGCCAGCAGCCGGCGACCCTCCGAAAATGAGCAGTTCTTC. It specifies CASSRRPSENEQFF. The variable domain in full, with the rest retrieved from reference TRBV7-2 and TRBJ2-1, is GAGVSQSPSNKVTEKGKDVELRCDPISGHTALYWYRQSLGQGLEFLIYFQGNSAPDKSGLPSDRFSAERTGGSVSTLTIQRTQQEDSAVYLCASSRRPSENEQFFGPGTRLTVL.

This clonotype showed up many times. V is TRBV29-1 and J is TRBJ2-7; 10 bases are a match to TRBD1. Germline V gene sequence: CDR1 SQVTM, CDR2 ANQGSEA. Trimming at V came to 0 bases and at J to 5 bases, leaving 4 bases not matched to a gene. The CDR3 extends over 14 amino acids. CDR3 DNA sequence: TGCAGCGTTGAAGATCCGGGACAGGGGAACGAGCAGTACTTC. Its protein product is CSVEDPGQGNEQYF.

This chain links TRBV18 with TRBJ2-3, with 9 bases fitting TRBD2. Per the germline V gene, CDR1 is KGHSH and CDR2 is LQKENI. J gave up 2 bases and V 0 bases, and 6 bases lay outside the gene matches. CDR3 length: 17 residues. The CDR3 loop is CASSPPSLAGLTDTQYF. CDR3 bases: TGTGCCAGCTCACCACCGAGCCTAGCGGGGCTCACAGATACGCAGTATTTT.

The table lists this clonotype with many counts. The genes are TRBV27 and TRBJ1-1; D might be TRBD1 (6 bases). The CDR3 sequence is 15 residues long. Germline CDR1 is MNHEY and CDR2 is SMNVEV (reference sequence). V was clipped by 8 bases and J by 0 bases, with 16 bases between them. This CDR3 is CASGRRGGMNTEAFF. Here the CDR3 DNA reads TGTGCCAGCGGCCGCAGGGGAGGCATGAACACTGAAGCTTTCTTT.

The chain links TRBV3-1 to TRBJ2-3; D could derive from TRBD1 or TRBD2 (5 bases each). Trimming cost V 1 base and J 5 bases, with 28 bases left between them. CDR3 size: 20 residues. Germline V lookup: CDR1 LGHDT, CDR2 YNNKEL (reference sequence). CDR3 coding DNA: TGTGCCAGCAGCCAAGTACCGATCCCCGGGGCATCAGCCGAAGGAGATACGCAGTATTTT. It codes for CASSQVPIPGASAEGDTQYF.

This clonotype was counted at least ten times. This chain connects TRBV30 to TRBJ2-5; 11 nucleotides agree with TRBD1. Per germline, CDR1 GTSNPN and CDR2 SVGIG (reference sequence). The CDR3 is 14 residues long. Unmatched junction bases numbered 11, after V lost 5 bases and J lost 9 bases. Here the CDR3 DNA reads TGTGCCTGGTCTTCGGCCGTGGGACAGGGGGCCCAGTACTTC. It specifies CAWSSAVGQGAQYF.

This clonotype was counted ten times or more. The rearrangement joins TRBV11-2 to TRBJ1-5; TRBD1 is a possible D gene (6 bases). V shed 1 base and J shed 4 bases, with 17 bases lying between them. The germline V gene encodes CDR1 SGHAT and CDR2 FQNNGV. CDR3 length: 17 amino acids. CDR3 DNA sequence: TGTGCCAGCAGCTTAGGGGCCCTTGGGGGGCTAAATCAGCCCCAGCATTTT. Translated: CASSLGALGGLNQPQHF. The variable domain in full, completed from reference TRBV11-2 and TRBJ1-5, reads EAGVAQSPRYKIIEKRQSVAFWCNPISGHATLYWYQQILGQGPKLLIQFQNNGVVDDSQLPKDRFSAERLKGVDSTLKIQPAKLEDSAVYLCASSLGALGGLNQPQHFGDGTRLSIL.

This clonotype has at least ten counts. This chain links TRBV20-1 with TRBJ2-5; no reliable D call. Trimming stripped 0 bases from V and 0 bases from J, with 11 bases between. Per the germline V gene, CDR1 is DFQATT and CDR2 is SNEGSKA (reference sequence). This CDR3 is built from 15 residues. CDR3 sequence (DNA): TGCAGTGCTAGAGATCCGAAGGGCAACCAAGAGACCCAGTACTTC. Its translation is CSARDPKGNQETQYF.

Many counts were recorded for this clonotype. The rearrangement links TRBV14 to TRBJ2-3; D is uncertain. Looked up from germline, CDR1 is SGHDN and CDR2 is FVKESK. Deletions cut 0 bases from V and 2 bases from J, with 9 bases between. This CDR3 comprises 15 residues. DNA for the CDR3: TGTGCCAGCAGCCAAGAGGTGGGCTACACAGATACGCAGTATTTT. This codes for CASSQEVGYTDTQYF.

This clonotype was seen repeatedly, ten times or more. The DNA of the CDR3 is TGCGCCAGCAGCCCCGAACCGGGACAAAACACTGAAGCTTTCTTT. It yields the protein CASSPEPGQNTEAFF. The chain uses TRBV5-1 and TRBJ1-1, with a weak D call TRBD1 (6 bases). Per the germline V gene, CDR1 is SGHRS and CDR2 is YFSETQ. V shed 4 bases and J shed 2 bases, with 15 bases lying between them. CDR3 length: 15 amino acids. Together with reference TRBV5-1 and TRBJ1-1, the CDR3 gives the full variable domain: KAGVTQTPRYLIKTRGQQVTLSCSPISGHRSVSWYQQTPGQGLQFLFEYFSETQRNKGNFPGRFSGRQFSNSRSEMNVSTLELGDSALYLCASSPEPGQNTEAFFGQGTRLTVV.